The rows below give T cell receptor beta chains drawn from one sample of a study of CD8+ T cells in alopecia areata. TCRdb keeps only in-frame clones here, not all; method: immunoSEQ multiplex PCR. The table includes around 190,000 clones, roughly 60% detected once. The sequencing used CD4+ T cells sorted from blood, collected at approximately week 49, from a patient treated with tofacitinib. All receptors come from a human donor with alopecia areata. Each CDR3 is given with its conserved first and last residue. A D gene is named only where the DNA matches it firmly. The listing skips clone size in some rows; elsewhere it reads once, few, many or a size class.

abundance	v_gene	j_gene	len	d_gene	CDR3nt	CDR3aa
.	TRBV4-3	TRBJ1-2	17	.	TGCGCCAGCAGCCAAGATCTAGGGTTAGGGGCTAACTATGGCTACACCTTC	CASSQDLGLGANYGYTF
.	TRBV4-3	TRBJ2-3	15	.	TGCGCCAGCAGCCAAGATAGGGAAGTCACAGATACGCAGTATTTT	CASSQDREVTDTQYF
.	TRBV10-1	TRBJ2-1	10	.	TGCGCCAGGACTTACAATGAGCAGTTCTTC	CARTYNEQFF
.	TRBV25-1	TRBJ1-2	13	.	TGTGCCAGCAGTGAGTTGACCCAACCGGGCTACACCTTC	CASSELTQPGYTF
.	TRBV5-1	TRBJ1-1	15	.	TGCGCCAGCAGCATCGGGCGGGACGGGAACACTGAAGCTTTCTTT	CASSIGRDGNTEAFF
few	TRBV10-3	TRBJ2-1	15	.	TGTGCCATCAGCCCAACGGGGGTGGACTACAATGAGCAGTTCTTC	CAISPTGVDYNEQFF
.	TRBV15	TRBJ1-2	18	.	TGTGCCACCAGCTCCGGGGCAATAGACCCGGGAGCCAACTATGGCTACACCTTC	CATSSGAIDPGANYGYTF
.	TRBV2	TRBJ1-4	13	.	TGTGCCAGCCTAGGACGGCTTAATGAAAAACTGTTTTTT	CASLGRLNEKLFF
few	TRBV29-1	TRBJ2-3	18	.	TGCAGCGTCACGTGGCTGGGGGACCGCTGGGAAATCACAGATACGCAGTATTTT	CSVTWLGDRWEITDTQYF
.	TRBV14	TRBJ2-5	14	TRBD1	TGTGCCAGCAGCCGACAGGGTGGACAAGAGACCCAGTACTTC	CASSRQGGQETQYF
.	TRBV30	TRBJ1-1	14	.	TGTGCCTGGAGTGTAAGAGGGGTTAACACTGAAGCTTTCTTT	CAWSVRGVNTEAFF
.	TRBV13	TRBJ1-2	16	.	TGTGCCAGCAGCTTAGGCCTCTTCCCAGGGGAGGCTGGCTACACCTTC	CASSLGLFPGEAGYTF
few	TRBV29-1	TRBJ2-3	11	.	TGCAGCTCTGGGCTCACAGATACGCAGTATTTT	CSSGLTDTQYF
.	TRBV30	TRBJ2-5	13	.	TGTGCCTGGAGTGTACGTGGCGGAGAGACCCAGTACTTC	CAWSVRGGETQYF
.	TRBV4-3	TRBJ2-7	12	.	TGCGCCAGCAGCCAAGACGGGTACGAGCAGTACTTC	CASSQDGYEQYF
.	TRBV5-8	TRBJ2-5	13	.	TGTGCCAGCAGCTTCCCGGGGCAAGAGACCCAGTACTTC	CASSFPGQETQYF
.	TRBV29-1	TRBJ1-2	13	.	TGCAGCGTTGACTCTGGGGGAAACTATGGCTACACCTTC	CSVDSGGNYGYTF
few	TRBV29-1	TRBJ2-3	13	TRBD1	TGCAGCGTGAGGGGGCGAAACACAGATACGCAGTATTTT	CSVRGRNTDTQYF
.	TRBV7-2	TRBJ2-1	14	.	TGTGCCACCGACCTGGGGAGCTCCTACAATGAGCAGTTCTTC	CATDLGSSYNEQFF
few	TRBV6-1	TRBJ1-6	10	.	TGTGCCAGCAGTGATAACACATTCCACTTT	CASSDNTFHF
once	TRBV4-1	TRBJ2-3	15	.	TGCGCCAGCAGCCAGGACCCCCTTGGGGGAGATACGCAGTATTTT	CASSQDPLGGDTQYF
.	TRBV29-1	TRBJ1-4	14	TRBD1	TGCAGCGTTGAAGATCTTGACAGGGCAGGAAAACTGTTTTTT	CSVEDLDRAGKLFF
.	TRBV10-3	TRBJ2-1	12	.	TGTGCCATCGGTCTAGGGGTGAATGAGCAGTTCTTC	CAIGLGVNEQFF
.	TRBV5-1	TRBJ2-2	16	TRBD2	TGCGCCAGCAGCTTGGCTAGCGGGGGGAACACCGGGGAGCTGTTTTTT	CASSLASGGNTGELFF
few	TRBV15	TRBJ2-1	14	.	TGTGCCACCGACGGAGGTTCGGGCTACAATGAGCAGTTCTTC	CATDGGSGYNEQFF
.	TRBV2	TRBJ1-1	16	TRBD1	TGTGCCAGCAGGGCCCGTGGGACAGGGGGCAGGACTGAAGCTTTCTTT	CASRARGTGGRTEAFF
.	TRBV5-1	TRBJ2-5	15	.	TGCGCCAGCAGCTTGGGAAGCCCTTTAGCAGAGACCCAGTACTTC	CASSLGSPLAETQYF
few	TRBV9	TRBJ2-5	17	TRBD1	TGTGCCAGCAGCCCTCGGACAGGCCCCGGCGTCGGGGAGACCCAGTACTTC	CASSPRTGPGVGETQYF
.	TRBV7-6	TRBJ2-5	14	.	TGTGCCAGCAGCTCCTCCGGGTTTGGGGAGACCCAGTACTTC	CASSSSGFGETQYF
many	TRBV5-1	TRBJ2-3	14	TRBD1	TGCGCCAGCAGCTATGGGACAGCCACAGATACGCAGTATTTT	CASSYGTATDTQYF
.	TRBV7-2	TRBJ2-7	13	.	TGTGCCAGCAGCGTACTAGCAGACTACGAGCAGTACTTC	CASSVLADYEQYF
few	TRBV7-6	TRBJ1-2	15	TRBD1	TGTGCCAGCAGCTTAGGGACAGGGCGCGGTTATGGCTACACCTTC	CASSLGTGRGYGYTF
.	TRBV30	TRBJ2-5	17	.	TGTGCCTGGAGACCCTCCCCCAGGACACGAGGGGAAGAGACCCAGTACTTC	CAWRPSPRTRGEETQYF
.	TRBV5-1	TRBJ1-2	15	TRBD1	TGCGCCAGCAGCGGCGGGACAGCAGATAACTATGGCTACACCTTC	CASSGGTADNYGYTF
.	TRBV9	TRBJ2-1	12	.	TGTGCCAGCAGCGGAGGGGGCAATGAGCAGTTCTTC	CASSGGGNEQFF
few	TRBV5-6	TRBJ2-7	13	.	TGTGCCAGCAGCTTCGAATCCTCTTACGAGCAGTACTTC	CASSFESSYEQYF
.	TRBV30	TRBJ1-1	14	.	TGTGCCTGGAGTGTCGGGGTAGCGGGCACTGAAGCTTTCTTT	CAWSVGVAGTEAFF
.	TRBV30	TRBJ2-3	12	.	TGTGCCTGGAGTGTAACGCGGGATACGCAGTATTTT	CAWSVTRDTQYF
.	TRBV2	TRBJ2-7	13	.	TGTGCCAGCAGAGTGCAGGGTAATAACGAGCAGTACTTC	CASRVQGNNEQYF
.	TRBV29-1	TRBJ1-1	13	TRBD1	TGCAGCGTTGAAAACAGGGGGGGAACTGAAGCTTTCTTT	CSVENRGGTEAFF
few	TRBV20-1	TRBJ2-3	10	TRBD2	TGCAGTGTCTTTCGGGGGGCGCAGTATTTT	CSVFRGAQYF
many	TRBV7-9	TRBJ2-2	14	.	TGTGCCAGCAGCCTACAGGCTAACACCGGGGAGCTGTTTTTT	CASSLQANTGELFF
.	TRBV19	TRBJ2-3	13	.	TGTGCCAGTAGTGCCTCCCGGGGAGATACGCAGTATTTT	CASSASRGDTQYF
.	TRBV9	TRBJ2-3	14	.	TGTGCCAGCAGCGTACGGACTAGCACAGATACGCAGTATTTT	CASSVRTSTDTQYF
.	TRBV2	TRBJ1-5	14	TRBD1	TGTGCCAGCAGAGGGGGCGGGAGCAATCAGCCCCAGCATTTT	CASRGGGSNQPQHF
.	TRBV25-1	TRBJ2-7	14	.	TGTGCCAGCGCGGAGGGGACAGCAACCTACGAGCAGTACTTC	CASAEGTATYEQYF
.	TRBV5-1	TRBJ1-1	15	.	TGCGCCAGCAGCCCCAGCGGACACATGAACACTGAAGCTTTCTTT	CASSPSGHMNTEAFF
.	TRBV7-8	TRBJ2-2	17	TRBD2	TGTGCCAGCAGCTTAGCGGGGACTAGGACGTGGCTCGGGGAGCTGTTTTTT	CASSLAGTRTWLGELFF
few	TRBV29-1	TRBJ1-2	10	.	TGCAGCGACGACAGCTATGGCTACACCTTC	CSDDSYGYTF
.	TRBV4-3	TRBJ2-7	15	TRBD2	TGCGCCAGCAGCCTCCAGGCGGGGGGGCCATACGAGCAGTACTTC	CASSLQAGGPYEQYF